This T cell receptor (beta chain) is from a study of cytomegalovirus exposure and HLA in healthy donors. Study-level findings and limits: A later analysis linked a missense variant in DCLRE1C to the trimming of TCR beta V and J genes. TCR beta V segments were, for the most part, productive about 87% or about 30% of the time in an earlier analysis. With high specificity and sensitivity, the classifier reportedly diagnosed cytomegalovirus status.

CDR1 and CDR2 from the germline V gene are SEHNR and FQNEAQ (reference sequence). The germline V and J ends were trimmed by 1 base and 2 bases, with 5 bases remaining between them. The CDR3 consists of 13 residues. A few counts support this clone. Its antigen remains unidentified. Vbeta (60) and Jbeta (13) primers were used in the PCR. Sequencing used immunoSEQ multiplex PCR; TCRdb keeps in-frame clones, though not all of them. The sample shows 120,000 or so clones, roughly 80% of them seen only once. The sample consisted of PBMCs. This clonotype originated in a man between 25 and 39 years old in good health and CMV-seronegative. J is TRBJ2-5 and V is TRBV7-9; D is ambiguous. The CDR3 bases are TGTGCCAGCAGCTTAGGCACACAAGAGACCCAGTACTTC. Its translation: CASSLGTQETQYF.